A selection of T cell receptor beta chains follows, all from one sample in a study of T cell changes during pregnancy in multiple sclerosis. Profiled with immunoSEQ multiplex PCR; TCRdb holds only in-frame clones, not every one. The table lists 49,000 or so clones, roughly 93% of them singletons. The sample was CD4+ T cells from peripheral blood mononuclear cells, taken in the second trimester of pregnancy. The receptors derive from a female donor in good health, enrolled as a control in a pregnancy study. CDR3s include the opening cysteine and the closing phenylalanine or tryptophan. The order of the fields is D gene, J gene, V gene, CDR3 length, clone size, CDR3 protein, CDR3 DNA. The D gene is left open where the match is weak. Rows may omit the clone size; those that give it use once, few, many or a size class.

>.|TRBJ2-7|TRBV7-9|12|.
CASSLISYEQYF
TGTGCCAGCAGCTTAATTTCCTACGAGCAGTACTTC
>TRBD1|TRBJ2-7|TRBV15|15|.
CATSDRGQGPYEQYF
TGTGCCACCAGCGACCGGGGACAGGGACCCTACGAGCAGTACTTC
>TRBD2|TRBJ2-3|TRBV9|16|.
CASSVGTSGSTDTQYF
TGTGCCAGCAGCGTAGGCACTAGCGGAAGCACAGATACGCAGTATTTT
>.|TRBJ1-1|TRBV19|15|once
CASSINRVKNTEAFF
TGTGCCAGTAGTATAAACAGGGTAAAGAACACTGAAGCTTTCTTT
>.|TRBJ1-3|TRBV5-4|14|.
CASSLFLSGNTIYF
TGTGCCAGCAGCCTCTTTCTCTCTGGAAACACCATATATTTT
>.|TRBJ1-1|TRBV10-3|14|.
CAIRTGTPNTEAFF
TGTGCCATCAGGACCGGGACACCTAACACTGAAGCTTTCTTT
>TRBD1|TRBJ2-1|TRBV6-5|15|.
CASSRGQAVHNEQFF
TGTGCCAGCAGCCGGGGACAGGCTGTCCACAATGAGCAGTTCTTC
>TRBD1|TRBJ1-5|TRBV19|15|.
CASSMTGDPNQPQHF
TGTGCCAGTAGTATGACAGGGGACCCAAATCAGCCCCAGCATTTT
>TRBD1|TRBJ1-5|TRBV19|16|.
CASSAQDRAGNQPQHF
TGTGCCAGTAGTGCCCAAGACAGGGCGGGCAATCAGCCCCAGCATTTT
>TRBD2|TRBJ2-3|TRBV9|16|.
CASSFGTSGYTDTQYF
TGTGCCAGCAGCTTCGGGACTAGCGGGTATACAGATACGCAGTATTTT
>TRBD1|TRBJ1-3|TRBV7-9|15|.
CASSPRTGRGNTIYF
TGTGCCAGCAGCCCCCGGACAGGGAGGGGAAACACCATATATTTT
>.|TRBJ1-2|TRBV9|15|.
CASSVEGGHGYGYTF
TGTGCCAGCAGCGTGGAGGGGGGGCACGGTTATGGCTACACCTTC
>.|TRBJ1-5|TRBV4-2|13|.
CASGPLSNQPQHF
TGTGCCAGCGGCCCCCTTAGCAATCAGCCCCAGCATTTT
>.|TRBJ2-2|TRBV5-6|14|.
CASSVQSYTGELFF
TGTGCCAGCAGCGTACAGAGTTACACCGGGGAGCTGTTTTTT
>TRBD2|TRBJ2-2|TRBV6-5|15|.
CASSRSGGDSGELFF
TGTGCCAGTTCCCGAAGCGGGGGGGACAGCGGGGAGCTGTTTTTT
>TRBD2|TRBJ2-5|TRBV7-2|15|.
CASSFQRGGGETQYF
TGTGCCAGCAGCTTTCAGCGGGGGGGCGGAGAGACCCAGTACTTC
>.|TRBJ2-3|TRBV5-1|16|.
CASSPTSSGPTDTQYF
TGCGCCAGCAGCCCGACCTCAAGCGGACCCACAGATACGCAGTATTTT
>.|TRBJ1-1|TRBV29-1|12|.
CSVSQGNTEAFF
TGCAGCGTATCACAGGGTAACACTGAAGCTTTCTTT
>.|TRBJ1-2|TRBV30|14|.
CACPWETGPVGYTF
TGTGCCTGCCCTTGGGAGACAGGTCCCGTTGGCTACACCTTC
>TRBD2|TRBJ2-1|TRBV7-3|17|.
CASSSFPPSGGSGEQFF
TGTGCCAGCAGTTCTTTTCCCCCCAGCGGGGGGTCCGGTGAGCAGTTCTTC
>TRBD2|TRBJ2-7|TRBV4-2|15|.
CASSQDPRGGGEQYF
TGTGCCAGCAGCCAAGATCCTCGCGGGGGGGGAGAGCAGTACTTC
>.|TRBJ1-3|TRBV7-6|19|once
CASSLEPSAGKYSGNTIYF
TGTGCCAGCAGCTTAGAGCCATCGGCAGGGAAATACTCTGGAAACACCATATATTTT
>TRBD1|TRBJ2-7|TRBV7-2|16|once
CASSLGSRGYVYEQYF
TGTGCCAGCAGCTTAGGGTCCAGGGGGTATGTTTACGAGCAGTACTTC
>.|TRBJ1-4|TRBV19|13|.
CASAQDRYEKLFF
TGTGCCTCGGCGCAGGACAGATATGAAAAACTGTTTTTT
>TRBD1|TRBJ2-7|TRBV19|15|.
CASSTWDRGSVEQYF
TGTGCCAGTAGTACCTGGGACAGGGGATCCGTCGAGCAGTACTTC
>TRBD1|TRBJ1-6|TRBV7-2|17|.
CASSRRIWTGEDSPLHF
TGTGCCAGCAGCCGACGAATTTGGACAGGGGAGGATTCACCCCTCCACTTT
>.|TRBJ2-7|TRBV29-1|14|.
CSVGGNAGAGEQYF
TGCAGCGTCGGAGGGAACGCGGGGGCGGGCGAGCAGTACTTC
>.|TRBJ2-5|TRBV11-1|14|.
CASSRRDSQETQYF
TGTGCCAGCAGCCGCCGGGACTCGCAAGAGACCCAGTACTTC
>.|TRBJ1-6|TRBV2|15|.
CASDAMGAENSPLHF
TGTGCCAGCGACGCCATGGGGGCTGAAAATTCACCCCTCCACTTT
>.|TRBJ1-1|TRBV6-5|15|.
CASNRLGEGYTEAFF
TGTGCCAGCAACCGATTAGGGGAGGGATACACTGAAGCTTTCTTT
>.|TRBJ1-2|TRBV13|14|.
CASSLETGRYGYTF
TGTGCCAGCAGCTTAGAAACAGGGCGCTATGGCTACACCTTC
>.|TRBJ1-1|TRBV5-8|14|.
CASSLVRGRTEAFF
TGTGCCAGCAGCTTGGTCAGGGGCCGGACTGAAGCTTTCTTT
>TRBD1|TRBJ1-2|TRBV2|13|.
CASSVGTGYGYTF
TGTGCCAGCAGTGTAGGGACAGGGTATGGCTACACCTTC
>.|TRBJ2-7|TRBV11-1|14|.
CASSLVTGSYEQYF
TGTGCCAGCAGCTTAGTAACAGGGAGCTACGAGCAGTACTTC
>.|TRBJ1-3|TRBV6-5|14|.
CASSYQGTGNTIYF
TGTGCCAGCAGTTACCAGGGAACTGGAAACACCATATATTTT
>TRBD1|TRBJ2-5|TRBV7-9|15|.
CASSLAGTGIETQYF
TGTGCCAGCAGCTTAGCGGGGACAGGGATAGAGACCCAGTACTTC